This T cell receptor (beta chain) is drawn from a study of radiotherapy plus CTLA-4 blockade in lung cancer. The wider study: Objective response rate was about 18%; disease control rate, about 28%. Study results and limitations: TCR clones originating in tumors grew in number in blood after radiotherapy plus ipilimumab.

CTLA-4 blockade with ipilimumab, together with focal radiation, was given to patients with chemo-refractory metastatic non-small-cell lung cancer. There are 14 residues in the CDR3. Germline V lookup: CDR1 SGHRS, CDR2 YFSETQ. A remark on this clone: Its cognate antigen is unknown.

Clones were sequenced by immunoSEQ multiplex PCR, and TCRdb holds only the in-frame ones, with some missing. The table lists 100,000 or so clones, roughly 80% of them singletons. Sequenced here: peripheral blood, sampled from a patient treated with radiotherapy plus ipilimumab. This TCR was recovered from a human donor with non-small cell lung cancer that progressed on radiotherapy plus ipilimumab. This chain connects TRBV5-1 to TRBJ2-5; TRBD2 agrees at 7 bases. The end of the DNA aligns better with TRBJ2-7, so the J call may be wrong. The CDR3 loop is CASSLVGLAYEQYF. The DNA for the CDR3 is TGCGCCAGCAGCTTGGTAGGACTAGCCTACGAGCAGTACTTC.